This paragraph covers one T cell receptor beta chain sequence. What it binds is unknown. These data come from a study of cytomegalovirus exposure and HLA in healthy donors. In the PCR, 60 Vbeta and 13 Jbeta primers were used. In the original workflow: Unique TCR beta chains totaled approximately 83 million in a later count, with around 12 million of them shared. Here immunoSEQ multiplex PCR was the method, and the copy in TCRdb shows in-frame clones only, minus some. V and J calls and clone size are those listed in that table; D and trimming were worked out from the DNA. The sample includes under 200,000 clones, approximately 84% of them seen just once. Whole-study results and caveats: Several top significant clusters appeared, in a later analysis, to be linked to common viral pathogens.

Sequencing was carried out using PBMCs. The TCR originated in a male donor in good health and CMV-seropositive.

CDR3 sequence (DNA): TGTGCCAGCAGCTTGGGAGGGTATGAGACCCAGTACTTC. Translation: CASSLGGYETQYF. V gene TRBV5-6 combines with J gene TRBJ2-5; maybe TRBD2 (5 bases). Trimming pared 0 bases from V and 5 bases from J, leaving 8 bases between. Germline loops: CDR1 SGHDT, CDR2 YYEEEE. The CDR3 has 13 residues.